Given below is one TCR beta chain in context. No antigen is known for it. The V gene's germline CDR1 is MNHNS and CDR2 SASEGT. J lost 0 bases, V lost 2 bases, and 4 bases had no gene match. The CDR3 contains 16 residues. The data belong to a study of cytomegalovirus exposure and HLA in healthy donors. Study-wide results and caveats: The authors listed over 150 TCR beta chains as cytomegalovirus-associated. The authors later linked a missense DCLRE1C variant to TCR beta V- and J-gene trimming. Among TCR beta chains of equal frequency, HLA-associated ones were more clonally expanded in a later analysis.

The PCR had 60 Vbeta and 13 Jbeta primers. TCRdb's copy holds only in-frame clones and misses some; the assay was immunoSEQ multiplex PCR. In total, the table holds more than 40,000 clones. Source material: PBMCs. The origin of this receptor is a woman between 40 and 55 years old in good health and CMV-seronegative. The chain joins TRBV6-1 to TRBJ1-3; 7 bases match TRBD1. This CDR3 reads CASSELGTDSGNTIYF. The CDR3 DNA follows: TGTGCCAGCAGTGAATTGGGGACAGACTCTGGAAACACCATATATTTT.